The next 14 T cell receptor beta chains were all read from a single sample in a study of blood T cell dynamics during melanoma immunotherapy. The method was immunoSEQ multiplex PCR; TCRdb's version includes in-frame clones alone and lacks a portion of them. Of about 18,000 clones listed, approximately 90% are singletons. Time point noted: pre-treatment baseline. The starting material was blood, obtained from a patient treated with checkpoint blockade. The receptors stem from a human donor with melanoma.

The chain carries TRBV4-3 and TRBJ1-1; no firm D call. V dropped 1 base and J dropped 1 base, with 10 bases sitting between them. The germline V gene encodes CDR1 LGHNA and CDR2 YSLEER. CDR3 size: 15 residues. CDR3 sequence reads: CASSQAARTNTEAFF. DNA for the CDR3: TGCGCCAGCAGCCAAGCCGCACGGACGAACACTGAAGCTTTCTTT.

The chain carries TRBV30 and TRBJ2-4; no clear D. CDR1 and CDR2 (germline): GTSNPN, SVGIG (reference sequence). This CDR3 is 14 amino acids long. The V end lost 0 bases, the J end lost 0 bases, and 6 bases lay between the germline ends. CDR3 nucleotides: TGTGCCTGGAGTGTAGGGTTAGCCAAAAACATTCAGTACTTC. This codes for CAWSVGLAKNIQYF.

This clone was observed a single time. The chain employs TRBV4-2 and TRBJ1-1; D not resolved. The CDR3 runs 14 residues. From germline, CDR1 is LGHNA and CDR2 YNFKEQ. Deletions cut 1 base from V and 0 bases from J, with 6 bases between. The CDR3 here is CASSQAALNTEAFF. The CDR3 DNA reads TGTGCCAGCAGCCAAGCAGCCTTGAACACTGAAGCTTTCTTT.

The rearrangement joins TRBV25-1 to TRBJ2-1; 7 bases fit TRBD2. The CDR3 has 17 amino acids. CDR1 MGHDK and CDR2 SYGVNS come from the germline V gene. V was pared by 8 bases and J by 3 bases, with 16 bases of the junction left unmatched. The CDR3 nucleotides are TGTGCCAGCTTTGGGCTAGCGGAGGGTAGGAACTACAATGAGCAGTTCTTC. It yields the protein CASFGLAEGRNYNEQFF.

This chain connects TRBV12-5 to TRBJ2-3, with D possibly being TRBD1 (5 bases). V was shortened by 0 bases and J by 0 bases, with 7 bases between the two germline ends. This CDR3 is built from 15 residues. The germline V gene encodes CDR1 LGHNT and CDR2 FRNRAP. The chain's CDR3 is CASGLVGVSTDTQYF. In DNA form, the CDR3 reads TGTGCTAGTGGTTTGGTAGGGGTTAGCACAGATACGCAGTATTTT.

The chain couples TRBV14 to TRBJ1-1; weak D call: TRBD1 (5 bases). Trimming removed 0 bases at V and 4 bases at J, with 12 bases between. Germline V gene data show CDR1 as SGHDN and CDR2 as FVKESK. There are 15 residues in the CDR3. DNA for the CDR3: TGTGCCAGCAGCCAAGAGGTGGGGCTGGTCACTGAAGCTTTCTTT. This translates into CASSQEVGLVTEAFF.

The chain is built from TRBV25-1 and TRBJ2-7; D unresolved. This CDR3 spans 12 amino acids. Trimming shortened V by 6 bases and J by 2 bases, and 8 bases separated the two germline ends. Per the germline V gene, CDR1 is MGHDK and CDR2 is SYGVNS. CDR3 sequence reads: CASRASAYEQYF. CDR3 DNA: TGTGCCAGCAGAGCAAGCGCCTACGAGCAGTACTTC.

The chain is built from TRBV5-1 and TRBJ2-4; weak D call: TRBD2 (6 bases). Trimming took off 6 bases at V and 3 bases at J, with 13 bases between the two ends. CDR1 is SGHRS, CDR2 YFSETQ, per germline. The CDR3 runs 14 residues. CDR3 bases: TGCGCCAGCAAGGTGAATAGCGGCAAAAACATTCAGTACTTC. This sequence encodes CASKVNSGKNIQYF.

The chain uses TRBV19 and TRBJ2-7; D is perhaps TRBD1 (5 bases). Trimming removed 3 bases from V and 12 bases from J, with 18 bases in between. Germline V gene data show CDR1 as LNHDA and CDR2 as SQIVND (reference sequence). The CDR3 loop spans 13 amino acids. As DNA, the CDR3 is TGTGCCAGTAGTATTGGGCAGGGCGGAACGCGGTACTTC. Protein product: CASSIGQGGTRYF.

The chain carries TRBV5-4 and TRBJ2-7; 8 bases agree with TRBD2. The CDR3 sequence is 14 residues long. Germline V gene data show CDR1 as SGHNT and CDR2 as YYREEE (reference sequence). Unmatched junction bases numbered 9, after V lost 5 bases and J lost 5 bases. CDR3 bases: TGTGCCAGCAGGCAAGCGGGAGCTCTCCACGAGCAGTACTTC. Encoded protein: CASRQAGALHEQYF.

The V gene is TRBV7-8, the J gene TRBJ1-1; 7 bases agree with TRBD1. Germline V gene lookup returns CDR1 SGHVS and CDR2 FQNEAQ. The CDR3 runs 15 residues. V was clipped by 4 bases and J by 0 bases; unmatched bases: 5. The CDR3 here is CASSYYDRVNTEAFF. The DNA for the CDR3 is TGTGCCAGCAGCTACTATGACAGGGTGAACACTGAAGCTTTCTTT.

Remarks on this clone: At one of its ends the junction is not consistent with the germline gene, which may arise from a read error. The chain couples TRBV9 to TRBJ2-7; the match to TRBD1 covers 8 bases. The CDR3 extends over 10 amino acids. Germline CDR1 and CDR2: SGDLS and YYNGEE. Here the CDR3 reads CASSVGQGCF. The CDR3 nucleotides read TGTGCCAGCAGCGTAGGACAGGGGTGCTTC.

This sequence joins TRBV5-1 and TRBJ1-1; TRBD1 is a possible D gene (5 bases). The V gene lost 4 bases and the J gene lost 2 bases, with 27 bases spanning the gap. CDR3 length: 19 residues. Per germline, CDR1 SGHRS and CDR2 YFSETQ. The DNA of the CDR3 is TGCGCCAGCAGCCCTGGAGGTTTCAATCGACAGAACTTTAACACTGAAGCTTTCTTT. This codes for CASSPGGFNRQNFNTEAFF.

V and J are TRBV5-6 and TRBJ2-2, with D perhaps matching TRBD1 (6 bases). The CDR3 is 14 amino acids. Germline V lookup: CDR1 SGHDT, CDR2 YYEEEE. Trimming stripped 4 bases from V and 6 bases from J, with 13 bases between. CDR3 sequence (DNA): TGTGCCAGCAGCCCGCTGACAGGAGCCGGGGAGCTGTTTTTT. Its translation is CASSPLTGAGELFF.